Below, 20 T cell receptor beta chains from the same sample are listed, as sequenced in a study of monozygotic twins with inflammatory bowel disease. TCRdb re-called the 5' RACE reads and shows each CDR3 protein once, DNA omitted. Here the sample table reports fewer than 550,000 distinct CDR3 sequences. Sequences were obtained from blood. These receptors all come from a human donor with ulcerative colitis or Crohn's disease, or a healthy co-twin of an affected twin (not recorded which).

The chain recombines TRBV4-2 with TRBJ1-5; the TCRdb call, TRBD1, lacks DNA for checking. The CDR3 consists of 15 residues. Germline V gene sequence: CDR1 LGHNA, CDR2 YNFKEQ. CDR3 residues: CASSPTGGEDQPQHF.

The V and J genes are TRBV2 and TRBJ2-6; the TRBD1 assignment by TCRdb is unverifiable without DNA. Germline CDR1 SNHLY, CDR2 FYNNEI. The CDR3 extends over 16 amino acids. The CDR3 is CASSRDGGSGANVLTF.

This chain connects TRBV5-4 to TRBJ2-6; TCRdb picks TRBD1, but there is no DNA to check that call. Germline assignment: CDR1 SGHNT and CDR2 YYREEE (reference sequence). This CDR3 comprises 17 residues. The CDR3 reads CASSGWDSHSGANVLTF. The full variable domain, its missing parts supplied by reference TRBV5-4 and TRBJ2-6, is ETGVTQSPTHLIKTRGQQVTLRCSSQSGHNTVSWYQQALGQGPQFIFQYYREEENGRGNFPPRFSGLQFPNYSSELNVNALELDDSALYLCASSGWDSHSGANVLTFGAGSRLTVL.

The rearrangement links TRBV7-2 to TRBJ2-3; TCRdb designates TRBD1, a call that cannot be tested without DNA. Per germline, CDR1 SGHTA and CDR2 FQGNSA. CDR3 size: 15 residues. CDR3 protein: CASSLLGPGEDTQYF.

V usage is TRBV5-1 and J usage is TRBJ2-5; lacking DNA, the TRBD1 call made by TCRdb goes unchecked. CDR3 length equals 14 residues. In germline, CDR1 is SGHRS, CDR2 YFSETQ. The CDR3 is CASSLAEGGQTQYF.

The chain uses TRBV6-1 and TRBJ1-2; TCRdb's assignment of TRBD1 cannot be checked, as there is no DNA. The CDR3 length is 15 residues. Germline lookup yields CDR1 MNHNS and CDR2 SASEGT. This CDR3 is CASRNNRAGNYGYTF.

V and J are TRBV2 and TRBJ2-1; TCRdb returns TRBD2, unconfirmable since there is no DNA. The germline CDR1 and CDR2 sequences are SNHLY and FYNNEI. The length of the CDR3 is 17 residues. The CDR3 spells CASSGSSGLSSYNEQFF.

CDR3 region: CASSSLGAGGTPNEQFF. The chain has TRBV3-1 and TRBJ2-1; checking the TCRdb D call of TRBD2 is not possible without DNA. Germline V gene sequence: CDR1 LGHDT, CDR2 YNNKEL (reference sequence). The CDR3 is 17 amino acids.

V gene TRBV27 combines with J gene TRBJ2-3; checking the TCRdb D call of TRBD1 is not possible without DNA. This CDR3 region has 15 residues. Germline values: CDR1 MNHEY, CDR2 SMNVEV (reference sequence). The CDR3 sequence: CASSLQGTITDTQYF.

The chain combines TRBV7-9 with TRBJ1-5; with no DNA, the TCRdb D assignment of TRBD1 cannot be verified. The CDR3 totals 14 residues. The germline V gene has CDR1 SEHNR and CDR2 FQNEAQ (reference sequence). The CDR3 reads CASSLGSGDQPQHF.

The rearrangement joins TRBV28 to TRBJ2-7; TCRdb lists TRBD1, though no DNA is available to test this call. Germline V gene data show CDR1 as MDHEN and CDR2 as SYDVKM. CDR3 length: 11 amino acids. The CDR3 protein is CASSPFVEQYF.

The chain carries TRBV5-1 and TRBJ1-5; TCRdb selects TRBD1, and the lack of DNA leaves this call unchecked. The CDR3 has 13 amino acids. Per germline, CDR1 SGHRS and CDR2 YFSETQ. CDR3 sequence: CASSPGGPQPQHF. Together with reference TRBV5-1 and TRBJ1-5, the CDR3 gives the full variable domain: KAGVTQTPRYLIKTRGQQVTLSCSPISGHRSVSWYQQTPGQGLQFLFEYFSETQRNKGNFPGRFSGRQFSNSRSEMNVSTLELGDSALYLCASSPGGPQPQHFGDGTRLSIL.

V usage is TRBV5-1 and J usage is TRBJ2-5; the D call of TRBD1 rests on TCRdb alone, since no DNA is present to check it. CDR3 size: 14 residues. Looked up from germline, CDR1 is SGHRS and CDR2 is YFSETQ. The CDR3: CASRLTGPQETQYF.

The rearrangement uses TRBV3-1 and TRBJ1-2. Germline CDR1 and CDR2: LGHDT and YNNKEL (reference sequence). This CDR3 region has 14 residues. The CDR3 sequence is CASSPDMLRTGYTF.

This rearrangement joins TRBV28 to TRBJ2-5; lacking DNA, the TRBD2 call made by TCRdb goes unchecked. The germline V gene has CDR1 MDHEN and CDR2 SYDVKM. The CDR3 contains 15 residues. CDR3 sequence: CASRTSGRAQETQYF.

The genes are TRBV5-4 and TRBJ2-1; the D gene TCRdb calls, TRBD2, cannot be checked with no DNA. The CDR3 runs 16 residues. Germline V gene data show CDR1 as SGHNT and CDR2 as YYREEE (reference sequence). This chain's CDR3 is CASSSAGGFSYNEQFF.

CDR3: CASSQDLGTGGSEQYF. The chain links TRBV3-1 to TRBJ2-7; TCRdb gives TRBD1 as the D gene, but with no DNA this cannot be confirmed. This CDR3 has 16 residues. CDR1 is LGHDT, CDR2 YNNKEL, per germline (reference sequence).

The V gene is TRBV7-2, the J gene TRBJ2-2; TCRdb proposes TRBD2, but this gene call is untestable without DNA. Germline V gene sequence: CDR1 SGHTA, CDR2 FQGNSA. This CDR3 region has 17 residues. This CDR3 is CASSLAFRVAGSGELFF.

This chain connects TRBV12-3 or TRBV12-4 to TRBJ2-3; TCRdb reports TRBD1, a call that lacks DNA to check it against. This CDR3 is built from 14 residues. CDR3 loop: CASSLGQWGDTQYF.

The chain joins TRBV5-1 to TRBJ2-7; TCRdb selects TRBD2, and the lack of DNA leaves this call unchecked. The germline gives CDR1 SGHRS, CDR2 YFSETQ. This CDR3 has 14 amino acids. The CDR3 is CASSLASGPYEQYF.